The rows below give T cell receptor beta chains drawn from one sample of a study of T cell responses to AZD1222 COVID-19 vaccine. The repertoire was sequenced with immunoSEQ multiplex PCR; TCRdb's copy has only in-frame clones and lacks some. The table lists under 200,000 clones, just over 90% of them singletons. The input for sequencing was peripheral blood, taken 28 days after the second dose of the MenACWY control vaccine. The receptors originated from an adult who received the MenACWY meningococcal vaccine as a control. CDR3s include the opening cysteine and the closing phenylalanine or tryptophan. D genes are given only for firm matches. Where a row states a size, it is once, few, many or the class of an expanded clone; other rows omit it.

clone size	J gene	D gene	V gene	CDR3 protein	CDR3 DNA
.	TRBJ2-1	TRBD2	TRBV19	CASSMNPGTVPGLEQFF	TGTGCCAGTAGTATGAACCCGGGGACGGTACCGGGACTAGAGCAGTTCTTC
.	TRBJ2-3	.	TRBV10-1	CASGAGSGSTDTQYF	TGCGCCAGTGGCGCGGGGAGCGGGAGCACAGATACGCAGTATTTT
.	TRBJ2-1	TRBD2	TRBV28	CASRRGVGTSGSIEQFF	TGTGCCAGCAGGCGGGGGGTTGGGACTAGCGGGAGCATTGAGCAGTTCTTC
.	TRBJ2-5	TRBD1	TRBV7-2	CASSLDRGYQETQYF	TGTGCCAGCAGCTTAGACAGGGGGTACCAAGAGACCCAGTACTTC
.	TRBJ1-1	.	TRBV12-3/TRBV12-4	CASSFQGSTEAFF	TGTGCCAGCAGTTTCCAGGGTTCCACTGAAGCTTTCTTT
.	TRBJ1-3	.	TRBV30	CAWSRGGFGGNTIYF	TGTGCCTGGAGTCGCGGAGGGTTTGGAGGAAACACCATATATTTT
.	TRBJ2-7	.	TRBV3-1/TRBV3-2	CASSQDYSQGREQYF	TGTGCCAGCAGCCAAGATTATAGTCAGGGTAGGGAGCAGTACTTC
.	TRBJ1-1	TRBD1	TRBV19	CASSIATARDRKAFF	TGTGCCAGTAGTATAGCCACCGCGAGGGACAGAAAAGCTTTCTTT
.	TRBJ2-1	TRBD2	TRBV7-2	CASSFSTSGSRNEQFF	TGTGCCAGCAGCTTCTCTACTAGCGGGAGTCGCAATGAGCAGTTCTTC
.	TRBJ2-2	.	TRBV7-3	CASSHAEGELFF	TGTGCCAGCAGCCACGCGGAGGGGGAGCTGTTTTTT
.	TRBJ1-1	.	TRBV28	CASSNRDTNMASEAFF	TGTGCCAGCAGTAACCGGGACACCAATATGGCTTCCGAAGCTTTCTTT
.	TRBJ2-5	.	TRBV7-8	CASSSLETQYF	TGTGCCAGCAGCTCCTTAGAGACCCAGTACTTC
.	TRBJ1-5	.	TRBV28	CASSFQTGKGEGKPQHF	TGTGCCAGCAGTTTCCAGACAGGAAAGGGCGAGGGGAAGCCCCAGCATTTT
.	TRBJ2-1	.	TRBV11-3	CASSLEQRTNNEQFF	TGTGCCAGCAGCTTAGAACAGCGAACGAACAATGAGCAGTTCTTC
.	TRBJ1-5	TRBD1	TRBV19	CASSPIRDRRVGNQPQHF	TGTGCCAGTAGTCCCATCAGGGACAGGCGAGTGGGCAATCAGCCCCAGCATTTT
.	TRBJ1-3	.	TRBV19	CASSASLFYSGNTIYF	TGTGCCAGTAGTGCCTCCCTCTTCTACTCTGGAAACACCATATATTTT
.	TRBJ2-1	.	TRBV27	CASSLWGAGEQFF	TGTGCCAGCAGTTTATGGGGGGCGGGTGAGCAGTTCTTC
.	TRBJ2-1	.	TRBV24-1	CATSDRLEVQFF	TGTGCCACCAGTGACCGACTAGAGGTGCAGTTCTTC
.	TRBJ2-1	.	TRBV19	CASSIGSNEQFF	TGTGCCAGTAGTATAGGGTCCAATGAGCAGTTCTTC
.	TRBJ2-3	TRBD2	TRBV5-4	CASSLSSGVQDTQYF	TGTGCCAGCAGCTTGAGTAGCGGGGTGCAGGATACGCAGTATTTT
.	TRBJ2-2	.	TRBV24-1	CATYNRDTGELFF	TGTGCCACTTATAACAGAGACACCGGGGAGCTGTTTTTT
few	TRBJ1-5	.	TRBV7-9	CASSQNAGGWDQPQHF	TGTGCCAGCAGCCAAAACGCGGGGGGCTGGGATCAGCCCCAGCATTTT
.	TRBJ2-7	.	TRBV5-1	CASRRQPNPYEQYF	TGCGCCAGCAGGAGACAGCCCAACCCCTACGAGCAGTACTTC
.	TRBJ2-6	.	TRBV3-1/TRBV3-2	CASSHLAGANVLTF	TGTGCCAGCAGCCACCTGGCTGGGGCCAACGTCCTGACTTTC
.	TRBJ2-7	.	TRBV7-9	CASSIGHLGEQYF	TGTGCCAGCAGCATCGGACACCTGGGCGAGCAGTACTTC
.	TRBJ1-1	TRBD1	TRBV7-8	CASSLAGGSVNTEAFF	TGTGCCAGCAGCTTAGCAGGGGGCTCAGTGAACACTGAAGCTTTCTTT
.	TRBJ1-4	.	TRBV4-1	CASSQAGGLNEKLFF	TGCGCCAGCAGCCAAGCCGGGGGCTTAAATGAAAAACTGTTTTTT
.	TRBJ1-1	.	TRBV14	CASTPDLTLNTEAFF	TGTGCCAGCACCCCAGACTTGACACTGAACACTGAAGCTTTCTTT
.	TRBJ1-1	.	TRBV12-5	CASAGRGTEAFF	TGTGCTAGTGCCGGAAGGGGGACTGAAGCTTTCTTT
.	TRBJ2-1	TRBD2	TRBV2	CASPGGQRGVNEQFF	TGTGCCAGCCCAGGGGGGCAGCGGGGGGTCAATGAGCAGTTCTTC
.	TRBJ1-1	TRBD1	TRBV5-1	CASSGTGKTNTEAFF	TGCGCCAGCAGTGGGACAGGGAAGACGAACACTGAAGCTTTCTTT
.	TRBJ1-2	TRBD1	TRBV5-1	CASNPTGESNYYGYTF	TGCGCCAGCAACCCGACAGGGGAATCCAATTATTATGGCTACACCTTC
.	TRBJ2-1	.	TRBV11-3	CASSLEGGVVGEQFF	TGTGCCAGCAGCTTAGAGGGTGGGGTGGTCGGTGAGCAGTTCTTC
.	TRBJ1-3	.	TRBV2	CASSEAAGSGNTIYF	TGTGCCAGCAGTGAAGCCGCCGGATCTGGAAACACCATATATTTT
.	TRBJ2-7	TRBD2	TRBV24-1	CATSDATGTSGRVFNEQYF	TGTGCCACCAGTGATGCAACCGGGACTAGCGGGAGAGTGTTCAACGAGCAGTACTTC
.	TRBJ2-7	TRBD2	TRBV27	CASREGLADTYEQYF	TGTGCCAGCAGGGAGGGACTAGCGGACACCTACGAGCAGTACTTC
.	TRBJ2-2	TRBD2	TRBV9	CASSPSGAGELFF	TGTGCCAGCAGCCCTAGCGGGGCCGGGGAGCTGTTTTTT
.	TRBJ2-1	.	TRBV3-1/TRBV3-2	CASSRGGRDSFGQFF	TGTGCCAGCAGCCGGGGGGGGCGCGATTCTTTTGGGCAGTTCTTC
.	TRBJ1-6	.	TRBV7-6	CASSLYGAGYNSPLHF	TGTGCCAGCAGCTTATATGGGGCAGGGTATAATTCACCCCTCCACTTT
.	TRBJ2-1	.	TRBV12-1	CASTLTSGIYNEQFF	TGTGCCAGCACCTTGACTAGCGGGATCTACAATGAGCAGTTCTTC
.	TRBJ2-7	TRBD2	TRBV7-8	CASSLAPWAGDQKVASYEQYF	TGTGCCAGCAGCTTAGCCCCCTGGGCGGGAGACCAAAAGGTCGCCTCCTACGAGCAGTACTTC
.	TRBJ1-5	.	TRBV4-1	CASSQGANQPQHF	TGCGCCAGCAGCCAGGGCGCAAATCAGCCCCAGCATTTT
.	TRBJ1-1	.	TRBV9	CASSQEADTEAFF	TGTGCCAGCAGCCAAGAAGCGGACACTGAAGCTTTCTTT
.	TRBJ2-2	.	TRBV11-3	CASTAGVPGELFF	TGTGCCAGCACCGCAGGGGTTCCCGGGGAGCTGTTTTTT
.	TRBJ1-6	.	TRBV6-4	CASSLGANSPLHF	TGTGCCAGCAGCCTGGGGGCCAATTCACCCCTCCACTTT
.	TRBJ1-1	TRBD1	TRBV30	CAWSPDRVPFF	TGTGCCTGGAGTCCCGACAGGGTACCTTTCTTT
.	TRBJ1-6	TRBD1	TRBV5-1	CASSSGQGWSPLHF	TGCGCCAGCAGCTCCGGACAGGGTTGGTCACCCCTCCACTTT
.	TRBJ1-2	TRBD1	TRBV5-6	CASSWGQGHYGYTF	TGTGCCAGCAGCTGGGGACAGGGGCACTATGGCTACACCTTC
.	TRBJ1-5	TRBD1	TRBV27	CASSTNRGIDQPQHF	TGTGCCAGCAGTACCAACAGGGGCATTGATCAGCCCCAGCATTTT
.	TRBJ1-1	.	TRBV19	CASTPFRGGGINTEAFF	TGTGCCAGTACCCCGTTCCGAGGTGGAGGGATTAACACTGAAGCTTTCTTT
.	TRBJ1-4	.	TRBV24-1	CATSPYGDNEKLFF	TGTGCCACCAGTCCCTACGGGGATAATGAAAAACTGTTTTTT
.	TRBJ2-3	TRBD2	TRBV13	CASSTRTSGTDTQYF	TGTGCCAGCAGCACCCGGACTAGCGGGACAGATACGCAGTATTTT
.	TRBJ2-1	.	TRBV6-2/TRBV6-3	CASSQTSQQFF	TGTGCCAGCAGCCAAACTAGTCAGCAGTTCTTC
once	TRBJ2-1	.	TRBV2	CAREGSASGNHNEQFF	TGTGCCCGTGAGGGGTCCGCGTCGGGCAATCACAATGAGCAGTTCTTC
.	TRBJ2-1	.	TRBV30	CAWTLIAIRPSYNEQFF	TGTGCCTGGACCCTCATAGCTATACGGCCTTCTTACAATGAGCAGTTCTTC
.	TRBJ2-3	.	TRBV5-1	CASSPSVADTQYF	TGCGCCAGCAGCCCGTCGGTGGCAGATACGCAGTATTTT